This T cell receptor (beta chain) appears in the sequencing data of a study of blood T cell repertoires in COVID-19. About the study: Italy, Spain and the United States were the sources of the convalescent and acute COVID-19 samples. T cells, B-cell-depleted T cells, or PBMCs provided the cDNA or gDNA that served as material.

Germline CDR1 SGHNT, CDR2 YYREEE (reference sequence). This CDR3 is 16 amino acids long. The V gene end was trimmed by 3 bases and the J gene end by 3 bases; junction bases not matched to a gene: 3. Original analysis: From reference gene primer amplification, estimates of nucleated cell counts were derived. The method was immunoSEQ multiplex PCR; TCRdb's version includes in-frame clones alone and lacks a portion of them. For V, J and clone size, that table is used; D and trimming come from the DNA. Among around 30,000 clones listed, 60% to 80% were seen once. The sequence was obtained from an elderly man with active or convalescent COVID-19. The sample consisted of peripheral blood. This chain links TRBV5-4 with TRBJ2-3; 14 nucleotides agree with TRBD2. The chain's CDR3 is CASSSGLAGVTDTQYF. CDR3 bases: TGTGCCAGCAGCTCGGGACTAGCGGGAGTGACAGATACGCAGTATTTT.